This entry lists 20 T cell receptor beta chains sequenced from one sample in a study of T cells in localized non-small cell lung cancer. Some clones are missing from TCRdb's copy, which holds only in-frame ones; the method was immunoSEQ multiplex PCR. The sample consists of tens of thousands of clones, 84% of them appearing once. The sequenced sample was peripheral blood, obtained before any cancer treatment. These receptor sequences come from a female donor of 60 years or more with stage I lung adenocarcinoma.

This rearrangement joins TRBV4-1 to TRBJ1-2, with D possibly matching TRBD1 (5 bases). The CDR3 is made up of 14 amino acids. CDR1 MGHRA and CDR2 YSYEKL come from the germline V gene. V was shortened by 0 bases and J by 4 bases, with 9 bases between the two germline ends. CDR3 loop: CASSQDSGPYGYTF. CDR3 coding DNA: TGCGCCAGCAGCCAAGACTCAGGGCCCTATGGCTACACCTTC.

CDR3 sequence reads: CASSPCYGYTF. CDR3 in DNA: TGTGCCAGCAGCCCCTGCTATGGCTACACCTTC. This chain links TRBV9 with TRBJ1-2; no clear D. CDR1 is SGDLS, CDR2 YYNGEE, per germline. Trimming removed 4 bases from V and 4 bases from J, with 5 bases in between. This CDR3 has 11 residues. The complete variable domain, with remaining parts taken from reference TRBV9 and TRBJ1-2, reads DSGVTQTPKHLITATGQRVTLRCSPRSGDLSVYWYQQSLDQGLQFLIQYYNGEERAKGNILERFSAQQFPDLHSELNLSSLELGDSALYFCASSPCYGYTFGSGTRLTVV.

The chain combines TRBV5-1 with TRBJ1-2; D gene unclear. CDR1 is SGHRS, CDR2 YFSETQ, per germline. CDR3 size: 15 residues. Trimming took 0 bases from V and 7 from J, leaving 16 bases between them. The CDR3 bases are TGCGCCAGCAGCTTGGAACTCAAGTTAGCAGGTGGCTACACCTTC. Amino acid sequence: CASSLELKLAGGYTF.

The rearrangement links TRBV5-1 to TRBJ2-6; perhaps TRBD2 as D (5 bases). Trimming took 3 bases from V and 4 from J, leaving 14 bases between them. CDR1 and CDR2 (germline): SGHRS, YFSETQ. The CDR3 runs 16 residues. DNA of the CDR3: TGCGCCAGCAGCTCGGGGTCGTCGGGAGGGGCCAACGTCCTGACTTTC. This sequence encodes CASSSGSSGGANVLTF.

This chain uses TRBV18 with TRBJ2-1, with 7 bases identical to TRBD2. The V gene's germline CDR1 is KGHSH and CDR2 LQKENI. V lost 2 bases to trimming and J lost 0 bases; unmatched junction nucleotides: 1. The length of the CDR3 is 15 residues. In nucleotides, the CDR3 is TGTGCCAGCTCACCAGGCGGGAGCTCCTACAATGAGCAGTTCTTC. Amino acids: CASSPGGSSYNEQFF.

This clone was seen more than once but under ten times. This sequence joins TRBV4-2 and TRBJ2-1; D could derive from TRBD1 or TRBD2 (5 bases each). Germline values: CDR1 LGHNA, CDR2 YNFKEQ. V was cut by 0 bases and J by 10 bases, with 19 bases left in between. The CDR3 contains 16 residues. The CDR3 protein is CASSQDRLGPRGEQFF. The CDR3 nucleotides are TGTGCCAGCAGCCAAGATCGGCTGGGGCCTAGAGGGGAGCAGTTCTTC.

This chain joins TRBV27 and TRBJ1-2, with a possible D match to TRBD1 (6 bases). The V end was cut by 8 bases, the J end by 5 bases, with 24 bases between. This CDR3 has 16 residues. CDR1 and CDR2 from the germline V gene are MNHEY and SMNVEV (reference sequence). The DNA of the CDR3 is TGTGCCAGCTACGGACGGGACACTACCCTGCTGTATGGCTACACCTTC. Residues: CASYGRDTTLLYGYTF.

The V and J genes are TRBV7-9 and TRBJ2-7, with 8 bases fitting TRBD1. The germline V gene encodes CDR1 SEHNR and CDR2 FQNEAQ (reference sequence). CDR3 length: 16 residues. V was clipped by 5 bases and J by 0 bases; unmatched bases: 9. The CDR3 region is CASSTGTGPFSYEQYF. For the CDR3, the DNA is TGTGCCAGCAGCACTGGGACAGGACCATTCTCCTACGAGCAGTACTTC. Full variable domain (outside the CDR3, taken from reference TRBV7-9 and TRBJ2-7): DTGVSQNPRHKITKRGQNVTFRCDPISEHNRLYWYRQTLGQGPEFLTYFQNEAQLEKSRLLSDRFSAERPKGSFSTLEIQRTEQGDSAMYLCASSTGTGPFSYEQYFGPGTRLTVT.

The J gene is TRBJ1-1, the V gene TRBV27; D is unresolved. The CDR3 is 13 amino acids. Per germline, CDR1 MNHEY and CDR2 SMNVEV (reference sequence). V dropped 6 bases and J dropped 1 base, with 9 bases sitting between them. The CDR3 DNA reads as TGTGCCAGCAGGCGTAGTGGGAACACTGAAGCTTTCTTT. It codes for CASRRSGNTEAFF.

This clone showed up just a few times. The chain recombines TRBV6-1 with TRBJ2-6; D remains ambiguous. This CDR3 contains 15 residues. The germline V gene has CDR1 MNHNS and CDR2 SASEGT. Trimming stripped 1 base from V and 4 bases from J, with 8 bases between. The CDR3 sequence is CASSEGVSGANVLTF. Written as DNA, the CDR3 is TGTGCCAGCAGTGAAGGGGTTTCCGGGGCCAACGTCCTGACTTTC.

This clone was detected many times. V is TRBV5-1 and J is TRBJ2-7; TRBD1 agrees at 7 bases. The V segment lost 2 bases and the J segment 6 bases; nucleotides outside the gene matches: 11. CDR3 size: 15 residues. Per germline, CDR1 SGHRS and CDR2 YFSETQ. The CDR3 nucleotides are TGCGCCAGCAGCTTATTCGAGACAGGGTTAGTCGAGCAGTACTTC. Amino acids: CASSLFETGLVEQYF.

The chain carries TRBV5-6 and TRBJ2-1; TRBD1 aligns across 9 bases. This CDR3 spans 15 amino acids. From germline, CDR1 is SGHDT and CDR2 YYEEEE. V was clipped by 2 bases and J by 4 bases; unmatched bases: 4. The CDR3 nucleotides read TGTGCCAGCAGCTTAACAGGGGGCGCTTACAATGAGCAGTTCTTC. This translates into CASSLTGGAYNEQFF.

The rearrangement links TRBV2 to TRBJ2-1, with D perhaps TRBD1 or TRBD2 (5 bases each). Germline CDR1 and CDR2: SNHLY and FYNNEI. CDR3 length equals 14 residues. V gave up 3 bases and J gave up 10 bases, with 16 bases separating them. CDR3 protein: CASSDRWGRIEQFF. CDR3 DNA: TGTGCCAGCAGTGATAGGTGGGGGAGAATCGAGCAGTTCTTC. Looking up the rest from reference TRBV2 and TRBJ2-1 gives the full variable domain: EPEVTQTPSHQVTQMGQEVILRCVPISNHLYFYWYRQILGQKVEFLVSFYNNEISEKSEIFDDQFSVERPDGSNFTLKIRSTKLEDSAMYFCASSDRWGRIEQFFGPGTRLTVL.

The chain links TRBV6-5 to TRBJ2-3; D may correspond to TRBD1 or TRBD2 (5 bases each). V was trimmed by 8 bases and J by 3 bases, leaving 18 bases between them. The germline gives CDR1 MNHEY, CDR2 SVGAGI. The CDR3 is made up of 15 amino acids. The CDR3 bases are TGTGCCAGCCGAGGTGTGGGGGTAAGAACAGATACGCAGTATTTT. Translation gives CASRGVGVRTDTQYF.

Worth noting for this clone: One end of the junction is discordant with germline, which a read error may explain. J is TRBJ1-1 and V is TRBV10-3, with D unresolved. Germline V gene data show CDR1 as ENHRY and CDR2 as SYGVKD. This CDR3 region has 13 residues. The CDR3 loop reads CASSYIANTEAFF. CDR3 nucleotides: TGTGCCAGCAGTTACATTGCGAACACTGAAGCTTTCTTT.

This sequence joins TRBV6-1 and TRBJ1-6, with D unclear. Germline values: CDR1 MNHNS, CDR2 SASEGT. The CDR3 runs to 13 residues. The V gene lost 3 bases and the J gene lost 9 bases, with 9 bases spanning the gap. CDR3 bases: TGTGCCAGCAGTGACCGCCCGGGTTCACCCCTCCACTTT. Translating it yields CASSDRPGSPLHF.

The CDR3 coding sequence is TGTGCCAGCACGCTTTGGGGTTGGAACACTGAAGCTTTCTTT. Protein: CASTLWGWNTEAFF. The chain recombines TRBV7-9 with TRBJ1-1; D ambiguous. This CDR3 contains 14 residues. Trimming stripped 7 bases from V and 1 base from J, with 13 bases between. Germline loops: CDR1 SEHNR, CDR2 FQNEAQ (reference sequence).

V and J are TRBV5-1 and TRBJ1-1, with a tentative D call TRBD1 (6 bases). The CDR3 has 14 amino acids. CDR1 and CDR2 from the germline V gene are SGHRS and YFSETQ. Trimming pared 6 bases from V and 8 bases from J, leaving 20 bases between. The CDR3 coding sequence is TGCGCCAGCACCACCATGACAGGTTCCGAGGAAGCTTTCTTT. Amino acid sequence: CASTTMTGSEEAFF.

In its sample, this clone was seen a few times. The chain links TRBV6-5 to TRBJ1-2, with 8 bases matching TRBD1. This CDR3 region has 14 residues. J lost 7 bases, V lost 6 bases, and 10 bases had no gene match. Germline CDR1 reads MNHEY; CDR2 reads SVGAGI. The CDR3 protein is CASRLGQGASGYTF. The CDR3 DNA is TGTGCCAGCAGACTGGGGCAGGGGGCCTCTGGCTACACCTTC.

The chain employs TRBV5-1 and TRBJ2-2, with 11 bases aligning to TRBD2. The CDR3 has 18 residues. With V trimmed by 1 base and J by 0 bases, 5 bases remained unmatched. Germline assignment: CDR1 SGHRS and CDR2 YFSETQ. CDR3 bases: TGCGCCAGCAGCTTGCAGACTAGCGGGGCGACGAACACCGGGGAGCTGTTTTTT. This codes for CASSLQTSGATNTGELFF.